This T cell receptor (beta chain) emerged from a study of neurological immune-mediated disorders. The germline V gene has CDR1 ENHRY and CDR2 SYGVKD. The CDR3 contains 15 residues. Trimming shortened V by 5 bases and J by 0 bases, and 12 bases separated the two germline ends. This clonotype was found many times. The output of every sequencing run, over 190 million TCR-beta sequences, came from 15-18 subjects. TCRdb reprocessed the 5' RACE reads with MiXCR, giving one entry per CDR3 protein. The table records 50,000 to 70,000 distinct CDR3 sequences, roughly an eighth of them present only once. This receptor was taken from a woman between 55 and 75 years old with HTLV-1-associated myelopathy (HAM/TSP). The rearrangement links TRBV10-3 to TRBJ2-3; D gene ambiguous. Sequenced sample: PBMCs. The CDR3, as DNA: TGTGCCATCAGTATTGGTGGGGTGAGCACAGATACGCAGTATTTT. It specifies CAISIGGVSTDTQYF.